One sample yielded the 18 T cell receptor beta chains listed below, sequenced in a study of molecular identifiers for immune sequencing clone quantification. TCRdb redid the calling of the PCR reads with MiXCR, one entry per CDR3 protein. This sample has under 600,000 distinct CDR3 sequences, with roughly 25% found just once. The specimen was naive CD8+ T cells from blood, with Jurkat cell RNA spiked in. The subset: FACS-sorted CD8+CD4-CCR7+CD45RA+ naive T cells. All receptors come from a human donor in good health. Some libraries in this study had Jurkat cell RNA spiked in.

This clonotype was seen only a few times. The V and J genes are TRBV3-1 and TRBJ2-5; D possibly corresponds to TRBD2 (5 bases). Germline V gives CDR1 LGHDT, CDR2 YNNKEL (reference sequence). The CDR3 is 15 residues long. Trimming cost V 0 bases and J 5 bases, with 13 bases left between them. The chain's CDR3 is CASSQDPGVQETQYF. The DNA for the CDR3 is TGTGCCAGCAGCCAAGATCCCGGGGTTCAGGAGACCCAGTACTTC.

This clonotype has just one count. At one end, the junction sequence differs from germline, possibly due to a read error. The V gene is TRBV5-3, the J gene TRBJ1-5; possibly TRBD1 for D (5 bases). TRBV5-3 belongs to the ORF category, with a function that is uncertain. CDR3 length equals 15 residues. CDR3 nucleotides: TGTGCCAGCAGCTTAGAGGGGTATCGCAGTCAGCCCCAGCATTTT. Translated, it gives CASSLEGYRSQPQHF.

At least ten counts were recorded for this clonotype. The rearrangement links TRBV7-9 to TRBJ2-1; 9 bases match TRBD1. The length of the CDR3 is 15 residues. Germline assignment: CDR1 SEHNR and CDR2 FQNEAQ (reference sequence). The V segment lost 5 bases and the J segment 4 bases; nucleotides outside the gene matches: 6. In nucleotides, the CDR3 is TGTGCCAGCAGCCTGGGACAGGGTGGATACAATGAGCAGTTCTTC. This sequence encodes CASSLGQGGYNEQFF.

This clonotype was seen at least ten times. CDR3 sequence (DNA): TGTGCCACCAGTGCGGGCCGTTACAATGAGCAGTTCTTC. Translating gives CATSAGRYNEQFF. V gene TRBV24-1 combines with J gene TRBJ2-1; D remains ambiguous. Germline V CDR1 and CDR2: KGHDR, SFDVKD. V lost 5 bases, J lost 4 bases, and 8 bases lay in between. There are 13 residues in the CDR3.

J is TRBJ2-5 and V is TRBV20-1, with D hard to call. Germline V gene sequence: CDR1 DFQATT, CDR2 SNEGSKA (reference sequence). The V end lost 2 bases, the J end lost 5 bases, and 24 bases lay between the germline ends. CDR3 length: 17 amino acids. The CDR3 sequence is CSARLLQLAVAVETQYF. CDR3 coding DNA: TGCAGTGCTAGACTACTCCAGTTGGCGGTGGCGGTGGAGACCCAGTACTTC.

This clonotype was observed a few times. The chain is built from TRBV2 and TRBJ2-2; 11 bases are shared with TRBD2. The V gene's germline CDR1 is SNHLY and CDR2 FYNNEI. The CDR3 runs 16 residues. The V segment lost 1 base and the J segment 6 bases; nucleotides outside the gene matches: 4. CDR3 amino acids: CASSEGVAGGAGELFF. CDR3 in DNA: TGTGCCAGCAGTGAAGGGGTAGCGGGGGGGGCCGGGGAGCTGTTTTTT. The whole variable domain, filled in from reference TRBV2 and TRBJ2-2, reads EPEVTQTPSHQVTQMGQEVILRCVPISNHLYFYWYRQILGQKVEFLVSFYNNEISEKSEIFDDQFSVERPDGSNFTLKIRSTKLEDSAMYFCASSEGVAGGAGELFFGEGSRLTVL.

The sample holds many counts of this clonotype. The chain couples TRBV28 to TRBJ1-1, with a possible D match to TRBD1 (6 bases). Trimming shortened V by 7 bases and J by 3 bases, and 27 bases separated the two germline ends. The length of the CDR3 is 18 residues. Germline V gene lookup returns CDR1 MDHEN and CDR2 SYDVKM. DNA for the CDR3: TGTGCCAGCATTCTCACACAGGGAGGTGGGGGTATAGACACTGAAGCTTTCTTT. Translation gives CASILTQGGGGIDTEAFF.

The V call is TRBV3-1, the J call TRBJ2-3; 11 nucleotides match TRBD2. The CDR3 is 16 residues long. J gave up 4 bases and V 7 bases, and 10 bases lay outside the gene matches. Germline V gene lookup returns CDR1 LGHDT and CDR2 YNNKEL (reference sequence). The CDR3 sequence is CASNQRELAGADTQYF. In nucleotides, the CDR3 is TGTGCCAGCAACCAGAGGGAACTAGCGGGAGCAGATACGCAGTATTTT.

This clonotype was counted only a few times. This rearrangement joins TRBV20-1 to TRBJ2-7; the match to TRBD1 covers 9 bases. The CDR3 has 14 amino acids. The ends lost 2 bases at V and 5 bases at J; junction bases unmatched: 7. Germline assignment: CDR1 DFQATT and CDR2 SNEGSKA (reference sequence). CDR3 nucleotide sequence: TGCAGTGCTAGAACGGGACAGGGAGGGCACGAGCAGTACTTC. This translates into CSARTGQGGHEQYF.

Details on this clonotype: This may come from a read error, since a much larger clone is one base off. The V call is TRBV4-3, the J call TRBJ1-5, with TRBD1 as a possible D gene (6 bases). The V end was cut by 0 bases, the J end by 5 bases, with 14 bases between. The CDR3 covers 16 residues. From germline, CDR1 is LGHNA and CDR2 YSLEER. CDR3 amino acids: CASSQEGGNGHQPQHF. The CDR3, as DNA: TGCGCCAGCAGCCAAGAAGGGGGAAATGGGCATCAGCCCCAGCATTTT.

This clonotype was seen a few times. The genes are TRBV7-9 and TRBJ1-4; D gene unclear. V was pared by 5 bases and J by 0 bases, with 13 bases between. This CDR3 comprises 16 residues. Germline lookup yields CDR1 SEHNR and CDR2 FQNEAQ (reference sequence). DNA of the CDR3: TGTGCCAGCAGCCCTCCTGGGCCTACAACTAATGAAAAACTGTTTTTT. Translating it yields CASSPPGPTTNEKLFF.

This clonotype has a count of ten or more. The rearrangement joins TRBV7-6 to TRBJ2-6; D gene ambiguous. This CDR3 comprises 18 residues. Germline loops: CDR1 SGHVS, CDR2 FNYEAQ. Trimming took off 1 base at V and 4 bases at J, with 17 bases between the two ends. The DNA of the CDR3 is TGTGCCAGCAGCTTAGAGCCGGCCACCGTGGCCGGGGCCAACGTCCTGACTTTC. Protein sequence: CASSLEPATVAGANVLTF.

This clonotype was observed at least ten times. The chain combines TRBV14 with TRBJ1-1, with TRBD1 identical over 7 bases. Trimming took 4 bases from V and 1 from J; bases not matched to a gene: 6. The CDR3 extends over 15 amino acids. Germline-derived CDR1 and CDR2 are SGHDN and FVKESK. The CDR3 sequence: CASSPWGQRNTEAFF. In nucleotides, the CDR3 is TGTGCCAGCAGCCCATGGGGACAGAGGAACACTGAAGCTTTCTTT.

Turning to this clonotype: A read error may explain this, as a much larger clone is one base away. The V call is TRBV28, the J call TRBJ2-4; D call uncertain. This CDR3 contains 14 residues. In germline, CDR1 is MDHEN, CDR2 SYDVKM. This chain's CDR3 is CASSFELGGNIQNF. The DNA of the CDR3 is TGTGCCAGCAGTTTCGAGTTGGGCGGAAACATTCAGAACTTC.

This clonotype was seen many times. The CDR3 is CASAEAFF. The CDR3 DNA reads as TGTGCCAGCGCTGAAGCTTTCTTT. V is TRBV6-5 and J is TRBJ1-1; D gene unclear. Trimming stripped 8 bases from V and 6 bases from J, with 1 base between. Germline V lookup: CDR1 MNHEY, CDR2 SVGAGI. This CDR3 region has 8 residues.

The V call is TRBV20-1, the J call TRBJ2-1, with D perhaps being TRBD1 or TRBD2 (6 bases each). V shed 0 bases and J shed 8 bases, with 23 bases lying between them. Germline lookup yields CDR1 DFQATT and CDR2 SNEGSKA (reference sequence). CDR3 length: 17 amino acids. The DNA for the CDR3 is TGCAGTGCTAGAGATCTCTTAGGGGGAGGCCCTAGGGATGAGCAGTTCTTC. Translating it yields CSARDLLGGGPRDEQFF.

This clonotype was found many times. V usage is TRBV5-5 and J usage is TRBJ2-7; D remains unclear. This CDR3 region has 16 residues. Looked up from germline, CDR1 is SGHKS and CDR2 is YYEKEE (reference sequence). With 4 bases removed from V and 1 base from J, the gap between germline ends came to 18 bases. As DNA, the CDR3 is TGTGCCAGCAGCCCGGATCGCCAGCGCGCGTCCTACGAGCAGTACTTC. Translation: CASSPDRQRASYEQYF. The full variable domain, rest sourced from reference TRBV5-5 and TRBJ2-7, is DAGVTQSPTHLIKTRGQQVTLRCSPISGHKSVSWYQQVLGQGPQFIFQYYEKEERGRGNFPDRFSARQFPNYSSELNVNALLLGDSALYLCASSPDRQRASYEQYFGPGTRLTVT.

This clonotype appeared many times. CDR3 protein: CASSLRGNEQFF. CDR3 nucleotide sequence: TGTGCCAGCAGCTTAAGGGGGAATGAGCAGTTCTTC. The chain combines TRBV7-9 with TRBJ2-1; D might be TRBD1 (6 bases). The V gene's germline CDR1 is SEHNR and CDR2 FQNEAQ (reference sequence). CDR3 length equals 12 residues. V lost 2 bases and J lost 7, with 6 bases in between.